This T cell receptor (beta chain) originates from a study of post-analysis software for immune sequencing data. Per the germline V gene, CDR1 is SSHAT and CDR2 is FNYEAQ (reference sequence). The CDR3 extends over 14 amino acids. Unique-molecular-identifier-tagged TCR beta cDNA libraries were used. Starting from approximately 0.95 to 9.8 million T cells, the study yielded roughly 0.5 million cDNA molecules. TCRdb analysed the PCR reads with MiXCR anew, one entry per CDR3 protein. The sample holds about 770,000 distinct CDR3 sequences; under 60% are singletons and the top ten take over 4.5%. As to this clonotype: Its antigen is unknown. At one boundary the junction diverges from the germline segment, which might be a read error.

The study, taken as a whole, reports: Elevated frequency relative to controls characterized roughly 5 TRBV segments in patients, TRBV5-6, TRBV5-1 and TRBV20-1 among them.

J is TRBJ1-2 and V is TRBV7-7; D possibly corresponds to TRBD1 (6 bases). This sequence was found in a girl aged 10-17 years with multiple sclerosis. What was sequenced was blood. The CDR3 loop is CASSPYSGDLGYTF. CDR3 sequence (DNA): TGTGCTAGCAGTCCGTACTCAGGGGACCTTGGCTACACCTTC.